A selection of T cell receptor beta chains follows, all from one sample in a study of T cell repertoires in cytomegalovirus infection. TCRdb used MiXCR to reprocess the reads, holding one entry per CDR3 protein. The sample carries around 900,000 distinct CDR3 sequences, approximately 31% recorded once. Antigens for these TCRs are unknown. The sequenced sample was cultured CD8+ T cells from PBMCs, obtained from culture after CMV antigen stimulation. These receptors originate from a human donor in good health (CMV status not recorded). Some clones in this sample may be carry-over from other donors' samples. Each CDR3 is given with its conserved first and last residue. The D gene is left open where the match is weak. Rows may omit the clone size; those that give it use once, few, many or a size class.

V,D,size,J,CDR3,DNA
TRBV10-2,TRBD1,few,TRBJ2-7,CASIPGGTGTFEQYF,TGCGCCAGCATCCCAGGCGGGACAGGGACCTTCGAGCAGTACTTC
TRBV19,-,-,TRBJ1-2,CASRSRATNYGYTF,TGTGCCAGTAGATCCAGGGCAACTAACTATGGCTACACCTTC
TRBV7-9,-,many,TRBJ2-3,CASSSSSTDTQYF,TGTGCCAGCAGCTCCTCTAGCACAGATACGCAGTATTTT
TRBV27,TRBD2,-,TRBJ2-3,CASSPQGLAGRDTQYF,TGTGCCAGCAGTCCCCAGGGACTAGCGGGGAGGGATACGCAGTATTTT
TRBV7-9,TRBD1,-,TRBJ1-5,CASRAGGPSNQPQHF,TGTGCCAGCAGGGCAGGGGGCCCAAGCAATCAGCCCCAGCATTTT
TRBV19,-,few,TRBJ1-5,CASSFPRTDQPQHF,TGTGCCAGTAGTTTCCCCAGGACGGATCAGCCCCAGCATTTT
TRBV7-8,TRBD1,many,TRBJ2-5,CASSEQGEETQYF,TGTGCCAGCAGCGAACAGGGGGAGGAGACCCAGTACTTC
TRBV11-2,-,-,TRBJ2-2,CASSLDLPGNTGELFF,TGTGCCAGCAGCTTAGATCTACCGGGTAACACCGGGGAGCTGTTTTTT
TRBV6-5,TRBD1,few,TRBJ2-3,CASSYRNRGRLRDTQYF,TGTGCCAGCAGTTACCGAAACAGGGGGCGCTTAAGAGATACGCAGTATTTT
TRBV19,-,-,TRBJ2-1,CASMRGSYNEQFF,TGTGCCAGTATGAGGGGTTCCTACAATGAGCAGTTCTTC
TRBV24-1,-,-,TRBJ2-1,CATSDVTGGPNEQFF,TGTGCCACCAGTGATGTGACAGGTGGCCCAAATGAGCAGTTCTTC
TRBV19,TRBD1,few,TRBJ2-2,CASSLGQGGNTGELFF,TGTGCCAGTAGTCTCGGACAGGGAGGGAACACCGGGGAGCTGTTTTTT
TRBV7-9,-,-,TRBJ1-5,CASSLSGSLYQPQHF,TGTGCCAGCAGCTTATCGGGCAGTCTCTATCAGCCCCAGCATTTT
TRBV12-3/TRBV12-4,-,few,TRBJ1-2,CASSIRLGGLNYGYTF,TGTGCCAGCAGCATCCGACTCGGGGGCCTTAACTATGGCTACACCTTC
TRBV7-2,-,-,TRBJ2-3,CASSFFGKRITDTRYF,TGTGCCAGCAGCTTCTTCGGCAAGAGAATCACAGATACGCGGTATTTT
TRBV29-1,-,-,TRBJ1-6,CSFRSSYNSPLHF,TGCAGTTTCAGAAGCTCCTATAATTCACCCCTCCACTTT
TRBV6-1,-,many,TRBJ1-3,CASILTYSGNTIYF,TGTGCCAGCATCCTGACGTACTCTGGAAACACCATATATTTT
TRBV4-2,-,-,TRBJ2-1,CANSPGVYNEQFF,TGTGCCAACAGTCCTGGGGTCTACAATGAGCAGTTCTTC
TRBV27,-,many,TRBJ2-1,CASSWLANHEQFF,TGTGCCAGCAGCTGGCTAGCTAACCATGAGCAGTTCTTC
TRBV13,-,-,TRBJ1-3,CASSSRDTIYF,TGTGCCAGCAGCTCCCGAGACACCATATATTTT
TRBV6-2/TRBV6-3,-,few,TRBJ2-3,CASSYVGWVSKDTQYF,TGTGCCAGCAGTTATGTAGGTTGGGTAAGCAAAGATACGCAGTATTTT
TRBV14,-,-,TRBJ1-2,CASSQEGGIPPNYGYTF,TGTGCCAGCAGCCAAGAAGGGGGTATCCCCCCTAACTATGGCTACACCTTC
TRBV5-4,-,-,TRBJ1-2,CASSGGIGGDSYTF,TGTGCCAGCAGCGGAGGGATAGGCGGGGATAGCTACACCTTC
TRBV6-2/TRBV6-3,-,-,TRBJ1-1,CASMNYADTEAFF,TGTGCCAGCATGAATTACGCGGACACTGAAGCTTTCTTT
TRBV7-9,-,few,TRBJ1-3,CASSSGWDTIYF,TGTGCCAGCAGCTCTGGATGGGACACCATATATTTT
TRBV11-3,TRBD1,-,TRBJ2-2,CASSFIRGRTGELFF,TGTGCCAGCAGCTTTATCAGGGGGCGGACCGGGGAGCTGTTTTTT
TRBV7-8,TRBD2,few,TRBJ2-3,CASSLDRLAGVPGDDTQYF,TGTGCCAGCAGCTTGGATCGACTAGCGGGGGTTCCCGGGGACGATACGCAGTATTTT
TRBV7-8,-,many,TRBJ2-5,CASSLGQGYQETQYF,TGTGCCAGCAGCTTAGGTCAGGGATACCAAGAGACCCAGTACTTC
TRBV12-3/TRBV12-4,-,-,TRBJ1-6,CASSYQGWALHF,TGTGCCAGCAGTTACCAGGGGTGGGCCCTCCACTTT
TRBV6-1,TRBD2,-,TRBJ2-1,CASRTGREIDNEQFF,TGTGCCAGCAGGACGGGGCGGGAGATAGACAATGAGCAGTTCTTC
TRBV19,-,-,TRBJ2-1,CASSMAGGNEQFF,TGTGCCAGTAGTATGGCAGGGGGGAATGAGCAGTTCTTC
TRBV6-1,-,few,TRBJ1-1,CASSESVGYTEAFF,TGTGCCAGCAGTGAGTCAGTGGGCTACACTGAAGCTTTCTTT
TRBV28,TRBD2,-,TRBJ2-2,CASSLAGGHTGELFF,TGTGCCAGCAGTTTAGCGGGGGGGCACACCGGGGAGCTGTTTTTT
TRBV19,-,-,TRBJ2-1,CANSIFTSLNEQFF,TGTGCCAATAGTATTTTTACTAGCTTAAATGAGCAGTTCTTC
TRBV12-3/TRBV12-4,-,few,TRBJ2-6,CASTPPGPGANVLTF,TGTGCCAGCACTCCTCCCGGTCCTGGGGCCAACGTCCTGACTTTC